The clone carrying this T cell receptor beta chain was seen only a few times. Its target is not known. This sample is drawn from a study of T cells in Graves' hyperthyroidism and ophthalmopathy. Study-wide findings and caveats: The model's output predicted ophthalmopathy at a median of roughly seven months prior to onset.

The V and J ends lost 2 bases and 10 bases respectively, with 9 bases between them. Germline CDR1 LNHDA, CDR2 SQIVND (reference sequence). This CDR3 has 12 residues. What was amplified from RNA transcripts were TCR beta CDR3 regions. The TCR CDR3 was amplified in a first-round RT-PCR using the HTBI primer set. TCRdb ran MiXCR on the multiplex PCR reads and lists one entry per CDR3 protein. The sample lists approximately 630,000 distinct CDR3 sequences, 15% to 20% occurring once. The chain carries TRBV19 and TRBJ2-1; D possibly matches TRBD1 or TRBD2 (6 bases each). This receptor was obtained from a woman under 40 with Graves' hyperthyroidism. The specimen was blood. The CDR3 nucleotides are TGTGCCAGTAGTATAAGGGGGAGGGAGCAGTTCTTC. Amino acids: CASSIRGREQFF. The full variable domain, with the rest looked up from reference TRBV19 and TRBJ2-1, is DGGITQSPKYLFRKEGQNVTLSCEQNLNHDAMYWYRQDPGQGLRLIYYSQIVNDFQKGDIAEGYSVSREKKESFPLTVTSAQKNPTAFYLCASSIRGREQFFGPGTRLTVL.